A single sample gave rise to the 20 T cell receptor beta chains below, sequenced in a study of blood T cell repertoires in COVID-19. Some clones are missing from TCRdb's copy, which holds only in-frame ones; the method was immunoSEQ multiplex PCR. The sample lists 210,000 or so clones; 82% were seen once. Sequencing input: peripheral blood. These receptors were obtained from a woman between 35 and 50 years old with acute or convalescent COVID-19.

The chain combines TRBV19 with TRBJ2-3; TRBD2 matches at 9 bases. Trimming took 1 base from V and 0 from J; bases not matched to a gene: 8. The CDR3 totals 18 residues. CDR1 LNHDA and CDR2 SQIVND come from the germline V gene (reference sequence). CDR3 protein: CASSIAGTSFSSTDTQYF. CDR3 DNA: TGTGCCAGTAGTATAGCAGGGACTAGCTTTTCTAGCACAGATACGCAGTATTTT. The full variable domain, completed using reference TRBV19 and TRBJ2-3, is DGGITQSPKYLFRKEGQNVTLSCEQNLNHDAMYWYRQDPGQGLRLIYYSQIVNDFQKGDIAEGYSVSREKKESFPLTVTSAQKNPTAFYLCASSIAGTSFSSTDTQYFGPGTRLTVL.

The CDR3: CASRTGTREDTQYF. The DNA for the CDR3 is TGTGCCAGCAGGACAGGGACCCGCGAGGATACGCAGTATTTT. V is TRBV6-5 and J is TRBJ2-3, with 7 bases aligning to TRBD1. CDR1 is MNHEY, CDR2 SVGAGI, per germline. This CDR3 comprises 14 residues. V dropped 6 bases and J dropped 6; count of bases not matched to a gene: 9.

The chain employs TRBV2 and TRBJ1-2; 7 nucleotides line up with TRBD1. Germline loops: CDR1 SNHLY, CDR2 FYNNEI. V lost 6 bases, J lost 2 bases, and 6 bases stayed unmatched. The CDR3 length is 14 residues. The CDR3 sequence: CASSRRGPNYGYTF. DNA of the CDR3: TGTGCCAGCAGCCGTAGGGGGCCGAACTATGGCTACACCTTC.

The gene calls are TRBV10-1 and TRBJ1-1, with 11 bases matching TRBD1. Germline V gene lookup returns CDR1 WNHNN and CDR2 SYGVQD (reference sequence). CDR3 length equals 16 residues. The trim removed 0 bases at V and 4 bases at J, leaving 4 bases unmatched. This CDR3 reads CASSESRDRGSTEAFF. CDR3 bases: TGCGCCAGCAGTGAGTCGCGGGACAGGGGGAGCACTGAAGCTTTCTTT.

This chain connects TRBV4-3 to TRBJ1-3; D may be TRBD1 (5 bases). In germline, CDR1 is LGHNA, CDR2 YSLEER. The V and J ends lost 3 bases and 3 bases respectively, with 24 bases between them. The CDR3 has 19 amino acids. This CDR3 is CASSHTPPGTSSGGNTIYF. The CDR3 coding sequence is TGCGCCAGCAGCCACACACCACCGGGGACTTCCTCGGGTGGAAACACCATATATTTT.

The V call is TRBV7-8, the J call TRBJ2-7; 8 positions agree with TRBD1. In germline, CDR1 is SGHVS, CDR2 FQNEAQ. The CDR3 consists of 13 residues. Trimming took 2 bases from V and 12 from J; bases not matched to a gene: 9. CDR3 sequence (DNA): TGTGCCAGCAGCTTAAACCGGGGCGGGACAGGGTACTTC. Amino acids: CASSLNRGGTGYF. Full variable domain (rest looked up from reference TRBV7-8 and TRBJ2-7): GAGVSQSPRYKVAKRGQDVALRCDPISGHVSLFWYQQALGQGPEFLTYFQNEAQLDKSGLPSDRFFAERPEGSVSTLKIQRTQQEDSAVYLCASSLNRGGTGYFGPGTRLTVT.

The chain uses TRBV19 and TRBJ1-5; TRBD1 might be the D (5 bases). V was clipped by 10 bases and J by 8 bases, with 24 bases between them. Germline V gives CDR1 LNHDA, CDR2 SQIVND (reference sequence). There are 15 residues in the CDR3. The CDR3 loop reads CATHMSQGRGEPQHF. In DNA form, the CDR3 reads TGTGCCACCCACATGAGTCAGGGTCGAGGTGAGCCCCAGCATTTT.

This chain connects TRBV10-1 to TRBJ2-3; a weak D match, TRBD1 (6 bases). The CDR3 spans 16 residues. Between the trimmed V and J ends, which lost 0 bases and 1 base, there was a span of 11 bases. Germline-derived CDR1 and CDR2 are WNHNN and SYGVQD (reference sequence). The CDR3 loop reads CASSESKGVRTDTQYF. CDR3 DNA: TGCGCCAGCAGTGAGTCTAAGGGGGTACGCACAGATACGCAGTATTTT.

The chain combines TRBV4-3 with TRBJ2-7, with D possibly matching TRBD2 (6 bases). Trimming stripped 4 bases from V and 2 bases from J, with 24 bases between. The CDR3 spans 18 residues. In germline, CDR1 is LGHNA, CDR2 YSLEER. The CDR3: CASSLEEGTFGNTYEQYF. CDR3 nucleotide sequence: TGCGCCAGCAGCCTAGAAGAGGGGACTTTCGGAAATACCTACGAGCAGTACTTC.

The chain carries TRBV7-9 and TRBJ2-3; a weak D match, TRBD2 (5 bases). The CDR3 is 15 residues long. Germline-derived CDR1 and CDR2 are SEHNR and FQNEAQ (reference sequence). V lost 5 bases, J lost 5 bases, and 17 bases lay in between. The CDR3 loop reads CASSRRAEAGDTQYF. Written as DNA, the CDR3 is TGTGCCAGCAGCCGTCGGGCGGAGGCGGGAGATACGCAGTATTTT.

The chain carries TRBV5-1 and TRBJ2-3, with D perhaps matching TRBD1 (7 bases). The length of the CDR3 is 14 residues. CDR1 and CDR2 (germline): SGHRS, YFSETQ. V gave up 4 bases and J gave up 5 bases, with 14 bases separating them. CDR3 bases: TGCGCCAGCAGCACAGGGGAGGTCGAAGATACGCAGTATTTT. This sequence encodes CASSTGEVEDTQYF.

This chain joins TRBV7-2 and TRBJ2-3; D unclear. With 5 bases removed from V and 2 bases from J, the gap between germline ends came to 17 bases. Germline CDR1 reads SGHTA; CDR2 reads FQGNSA. The CDR3 covers 16 residues. This chain's CDR3 is CASSPRGIWFTDTQYF. CDR3 bases: TGTGCCAGCAGCCCAAGAGGCATTTGGTTCACAGATACGCAGTATTTT.

This clone was seen ten or more times. The chain has TRBV30 and TRBJ1-6; TRBD1 might be the D (5 bases). CDR3 length: 15 amino acids. V lost 0 bases and J 6 bases, leaving 12 bases between the germline ends. CDR1 and CDR2 from the germline V gene are GTSNPN and SVGIG (reference sequence). The CDR3 protein is CAWSVQGKGNSPLHF. The CDR3 coding sequence is TGTGCCTGGAGTGTGCAGGGTAAGGGTAATTCACCCCTCCACTTT. The full variable domain, with the rest looked up from reference TRBV30 and TRBJ1-6, is SQTIHQWPATLVQPVGSPLSLECTVEGTSNPNLYWYRQAAGRGLQLLFYSVGIGQISSEVPQNLSASRPQDRQFILSSKKLLLSDSGFYLCAWSVQGKGNSPLHFGNGTRLTVT.

Turning to this clone: One junction end does not reproduce the germline sequence, and a read error may be involved. The chain uses TRBV7-2 and TRBJ1-2; unclear D gene. Looked up from germline, CDR1 is SGHTA and CDR2 is FQGNSA. The CDR3 runs to 8 residues. The CDR3 here is CASSFQDF. The CDR3, as DNA: TGTGCCAGCAGCTTTCAGGACTTC.

This chain links TRBV5-6 with TRBJ1-2, with D tentatively TRBD1 (6 bases). Per the germline V gene, CDR1 is SGHDT and CDR2 is YYEEEE. The CDR3 is made up of 15 amino acids. Trimming pared 0 bases from V and 5 bases from J, leaving 14 bases between. The CDR3 coding sequence is TGTGCCAGCAGCTTGGACACGGGGGGCGGTTATGGCTACACCTTC. It is translated as CASSLDTGGGYGYTF.

CDR3 sequence reads: CASSLGDLGTQYF. CDR3 in DNA: TGCGCCAGCAGCTTGGGGGACTTAGGTACGCAGTATTTT. V is TRBV5-1 and J is TRBJ2-3, with D tentatively TRBD2 (6 bases). Between the trimmed V and J ends, which lost 0 bases and 8 bases, there was a span of 10 bases. The germline V gene encodes CDR1 SGHRS and CDR2 YFSETQ. The CDR3 spans 13 residues.

V usage is TRBV27 and J usage is TRBJ2-7; 8 bases align to TRBD2. This CDR3 contains 14 residues. With V trimmed by 3 bases and J by 5 bases, 6 bases remained unmatched. The germline gives CDR1 MNHEY, CDR2 SMNVEV (reference sequence). CDR3 nucleotide sequence: TGTGCCAGCAGTTTTGGGACTAGGGGAGACGAGCAGTACTTC. Encoded protein: CASSFGTRGDEQYF.

This clone appeared a single time. This chain joins TRBV4-2 and TRBJ2-1; 15 bases are shared with TRBD2. The trim removed 6 bases at V and 6 bases at J, leaving 6 bases unmatched. The CDR3 has 16 amino acids. Germline values: CDR1 LGHNA, CDR2 YNFKEQ. The CDR3 DNA reads as TGTGCCAGCAGGCGGACTAGCGGGGGGGCCGGCAATGAGCAGTTCTTC. Translating it yields CASRRTSGGAGNEQFF.

The chain has TRBV27 and TRBJ2-7, with TRBD2 matching 15 bases. Germline loops: CDR1 MNHEY, CDR2 SMNVEV (reference sequence). This CDR3 is 17 amino acids long. The V segment lost 0 bases and the J segment 4 bases; nucleotides outside the gene matches: 4. The CDR3 DNA follows: TGTGCCAGCAGTTTATCCCGGACTAGCGGGGGGGCGTACGAGCAGTACTTC. Its protein product is CASSLSRTSGGAYEQYF.

The rearrangement links TRBV5-1 to TRBJ1-3; no definite D call. CDR1 SGHRS and CDR2 YFSETQ come from the germline V gene. The CDR3 runs 14 residues. V dropped 6 bases and J dropped 0 bases, with 10 bases sitting between them. CDR3 DNA: TGCGCCAGCAAGGTACAGAGCTCTGGAAACACCATATATTTT. The encoded protein is CASKVQSSGNTIYF.